One sample yielded the 12 T cell receptor beta chains listed below, sequenced in a study of T-cell reconstitution after alpha-beta-depleted transplantation in children. Unique molecular identifiers were incorporated during preparation of the TCRbeta library. One entry per CDR3 protein results from TCRdb running MiXCR on the PCR reads. The sample contains about 580,000 distinct CDR3 sequences, 25% to 30% of which appear only once. The input for sequencing was PBMCs, taken before TCRalphabeta/CD19-depleted stem cell transplant. The receptors derive from a boy under two years old with Wiskott-Aldrich syndrome, due to receive a stem cell transplant.

The rearrangement joins TRBV18 to TRBJ2-7, with no clear D. The germline V and J ends were trimmed by 6 bases and 5 bases, with 17 bases remaining between them. Germline CDR1 is KGHSH and CDR2 is LQKENI. This CDR3 has 14 residues. The CDR3 region is CASSLMQSGNEQYF. CDR3 DNA sequence: TGTGCCAGCTCCCTTATGCAGTCGGGCAACGAGCAGTACTTC.

The chain is built from TRBV20-1 and TRBJ2-7; TRBD1 might be the D (6 bases). The V gene's germline CDR1 is DFQATT and CDR2 SNEGSKA (reference sequence). The CDR3 contains 13 residues. Trimming removed 6 bases from V and 6 bases from J, with 18 bases in between. CDR3 sequence reads: CSAPRQGPGEQYF. The CDR3 DNA reads as TGCAGTGCGCCGAGGCAGGGGCCAGGCGAGCAGTACTTC.

The chain joins TRBV7-2 to TRBJ2-1; D perhaps matches TRBD2 (5 bases). The CDR3 is made up of 16 amino acids. Trimming pared 5 bases from V and 2 bases from J, leaving 16 bases between. Germline CDR1 SGHTA, CDR2 FQGNSA. This chain's CDR3 is CASSPQLVSAYNEQFF. Here the CDR3 DNA reads TGTGCCAGCAGCCCCCAACTAGTGTCAGCCTACAATGAGCAGTTCTTC. The full variable domain, its missing parts supplied by reference TRBV7-2 and TRBJ2-1, is GAGVSQSPSNKVTEKGKDVELRCDPISGHTALYWYRQSLGQGLEFLIYFQGNSAPDKSGLPSDRFSAERTGGSVSTLTIQRTQQEDSAVYLCASSPQLVSAYNEQFFGPGTRLTVL.

This clonotype has just a few counts. This chain links TRBV4-2 with TRBJ2-5; TRBD2 matches 10 bases. The CDR3 is 16 amino acids. CDR1 is LGHNA, CDR2 YNFKEQ, per germline. The V and J ends lost 3 bases and 0 bases, in that order; junction bases with no gene match: 4. CDR3 loop: CASSQGLATYQETQYF. The CDR3 DNA sequence: TGTGCCAGCAGCCAGGGACTAGCGACTTACCAAGAGACCCAGTACTTC.

The V and J genes are TRBV10-3 and TRBJ2-7; no clear D gene. The CDR3 extends over 14 amino acids. V was clipped by 4 bases and J by 3 bases, with 13 bases between them. Germline V lookup: CDR1 ENHRY, CDR2 SYGVKD. The CDR3 sequence: CAISGPGPDYEQYF. In DNA, the CDR3 is TGTGCCATCAGTGGCCCGGGCCCTGACTACGAGCAGTACTTC.

This clonotype was found a few times. The chain couples TRBV5-1 to TRBJ2-1, with D perhaps matching TRBD2 (6 bases). Germline CDR1 is SGHRS and CDR2 is YFSETQ. Trimming cost V 3 bases and J 6 bases, with 13 bases left between them. CDR3 length equals 14 residues. CDR3 sequence (DNA): TGCGCCAGCAGCTCGACTAGTTCTGTCAATGAGCAGTTCTTC. Its protein is CASSSTSSVNEQFF. Based on the CDR3 plus reference TRBV5-1 and TRBJ2-1, the full variable domain is KAGVTQTPRYLIKTRGQQVTLSCSPISGHRSVSWYQQTPGQGLQFLFEYFSETQRNKGNFPGRFSGRQFSNSRSEMNVSTLELGDSALYLCASSSTSSVNEQFFGPGTRLTVL.

V and J are TRBV5-2 and TRBJ2-1; the table assigns TRBD2, which was not confirmed against the DNA. TRBV5-2 counts as a pseudogene. The CDR3 contains 17 residues. The CDR3 nucleotides read TGTGCCAGGGGCCCGTGGCTCGGTAGCGGGAGGGCCGGGGAGCAGTTCTTC. It encodes CARGPWLGSGRAGEQFF.

This clonotype was detected only a few times. This rearrangement joins TRBV20-1 to TRBJ2-3, with D possibly matching TRBD2 (5 bases). Germline loops: CDR1 DFQATT, CDR2 SNEGSKA (reference sequence). This CDR3 has 13 residues. Trimming removed 6 bases at V and 0 bases at J, with 10 bases between. CDR3 DNA: TGCAGTGCCCAAGCGGCTAGCACAGATACGCAGTATTTT. Translated: CSAQAASTDTQYF.

This clonotype turned up a few times. V and J are TRBV5-5 and TRBJ2-1, with unresolved D. Germline V lookup: CDR1 SGHKS, CDR2 YYEKEE (reference sequence). Between the trimmed V and J ends, which lost 2 bases and 8 bases, there was a span of 8 bases. The CDR3 consists of 12 residues. CDR3 in amino acids: CASSLPFDEQFF. The CDR3 DNA reads TGTGCCAGCAGCTTACCTTTTGATGAGCAGTTCTTC. Variable domain in full (rest from reference TRBV5-5 and TRBJ2-1): DAGVTQSPTHLIKTRGQQVTLRCSPISGHKSVSWYQQVLGQGPQFIFQYYEKEERGRGNFPDRFSARQFPNYSSELNVNALLLGDSALYLCASSLPFDEQFFGPGTRLTVL.

V gene TRBV5-1 combines with J gene TRBJ2-1; 8 nucleotides align to TRBD2. Germline V lookup: CDR1 SGHRS, CDR2 YFSETQ. With 4 bases clipped from V and 0 bases from J, the junction kept 9 bases outside the gene matches. This CDR3 has 17 amino acids. DNA for the CDR3: TGCGCCAGCAGCGGGGGACTAGTGATGACCTCCTACAATGAGCAGTTCTTC. It is translated as CASSGGLVMTSYNEQFF.

This chain uses TRBV5-5 with TRBJ2-1; TRBD2 matches 13 bases. Trimming took 5 bases from V and 0 from J; bases not matched to a gene: 8. The germline V gene encodes CDR1 SGHKS and CDR2 YYEKEE (reference sequence). The CDR3 is 18 amino acids. DNA for the CDR3: TGTGCCAGCAGGTCGGGACTAGCGGGGTTGAGCTCCTACAATGAGCAGTTCTTC. Translation: CASRSGLAGLSSYNEQFF.

V gene TRBV11-1 combines with J gene TRBJ2-2, with D perhaps matching TRBD1 or TRBD2 (5 bases each). The CDR3 totals 15 residues. The V gene lost 1 base and the J gene lost 5 bases, with 11 bases spanning the gap. The germline V gene encodes CDR1 SGHAT and CDR2 FQDESV (reference sequence). The CDR3 spells CASSLGTLGTGELFF. Written as DNA, the CDR3 is TGTGCCAGCAGCTTAGGGACACTAGGAACCGGGGAGCTGTTTTTT.